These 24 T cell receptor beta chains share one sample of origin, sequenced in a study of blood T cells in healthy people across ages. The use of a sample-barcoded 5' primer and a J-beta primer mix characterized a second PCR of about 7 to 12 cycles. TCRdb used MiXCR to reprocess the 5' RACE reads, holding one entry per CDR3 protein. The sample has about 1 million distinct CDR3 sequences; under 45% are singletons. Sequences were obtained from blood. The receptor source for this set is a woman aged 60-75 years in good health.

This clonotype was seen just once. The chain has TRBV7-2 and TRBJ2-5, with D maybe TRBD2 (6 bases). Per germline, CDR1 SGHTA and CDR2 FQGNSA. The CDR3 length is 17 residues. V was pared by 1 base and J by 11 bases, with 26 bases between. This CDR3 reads CASSLEDATRFGNEQYF. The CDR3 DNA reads TGTGCCAGCAGCTTAGAGGATGCGACTAGATTCGGTAATGAGCAGTACTTC.

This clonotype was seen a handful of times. The CDR3 DNA reads as TGTGCCAGCAGCCAAGAATCACGGAGGTCCTACGAGCAGTACTTC. This translates into CASSQESRRSYEQYF. V is TRBV3-1 and J is TRBJ2-7, with a weak D call TRBD2 (5 bases). Trimming shortened V by 0 bases and J by 1 base, and 10 bases separated the two germline ends. Germline loops: CDR1 LGHDT, CDR2 YNNKEL (reference sequence). The CDR3 runs 15 residues.

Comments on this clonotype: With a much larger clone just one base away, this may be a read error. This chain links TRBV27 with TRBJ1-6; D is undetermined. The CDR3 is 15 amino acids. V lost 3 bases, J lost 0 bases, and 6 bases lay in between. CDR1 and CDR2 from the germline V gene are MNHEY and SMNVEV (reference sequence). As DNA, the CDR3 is TGTGCCAGCAGTTTTGGGAGCTCCTATAATTCACCCCTCCACTTT. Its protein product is CASSFGSSYNSPLHF.

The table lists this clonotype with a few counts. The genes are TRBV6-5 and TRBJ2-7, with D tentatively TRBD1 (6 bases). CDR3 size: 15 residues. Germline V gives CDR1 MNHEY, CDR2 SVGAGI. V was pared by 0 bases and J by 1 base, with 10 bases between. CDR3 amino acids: CASSYSYGQSYEQYF. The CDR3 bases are TGTGCCAGCAGTTACTCGTACGGACAGTCCTACGAGCAGTACTTC.

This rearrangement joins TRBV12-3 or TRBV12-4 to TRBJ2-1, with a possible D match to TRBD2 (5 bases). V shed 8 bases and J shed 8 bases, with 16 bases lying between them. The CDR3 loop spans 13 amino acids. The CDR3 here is CASVLAGIDEQFF. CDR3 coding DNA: TGTGCCAGCGTTCTGGCGGGTATCGATGAGCAGTTCTTC.

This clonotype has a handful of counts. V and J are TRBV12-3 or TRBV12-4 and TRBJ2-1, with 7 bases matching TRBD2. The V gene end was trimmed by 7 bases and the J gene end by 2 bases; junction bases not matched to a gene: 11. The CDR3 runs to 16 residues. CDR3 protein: CASTAPGLAAYNEQFF. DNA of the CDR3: TGTGCCAGCACCGCGCCGGGGCTAGCGGCCTACAATGAGCAGTTCTTC.

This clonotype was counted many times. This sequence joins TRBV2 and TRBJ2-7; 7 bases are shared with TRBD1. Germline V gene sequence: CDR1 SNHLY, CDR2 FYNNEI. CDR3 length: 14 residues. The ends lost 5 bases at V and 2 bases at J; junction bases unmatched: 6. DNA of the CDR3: TGTGCCAGCAGTCCCGGTGGGACAGCCTACGAGCAGTACTTC. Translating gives CASSPGGTAYEQYF.

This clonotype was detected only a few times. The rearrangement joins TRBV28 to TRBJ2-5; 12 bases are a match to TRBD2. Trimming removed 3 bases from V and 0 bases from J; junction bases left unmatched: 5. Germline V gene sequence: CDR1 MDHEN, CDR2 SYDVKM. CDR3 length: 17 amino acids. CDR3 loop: CASSFPSGRGYQETQYF. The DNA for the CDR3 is TGTGCCAGCAGTTTCCCTAGCGGGAGGGGGTACCAAGAGACCCAGTACTTC.

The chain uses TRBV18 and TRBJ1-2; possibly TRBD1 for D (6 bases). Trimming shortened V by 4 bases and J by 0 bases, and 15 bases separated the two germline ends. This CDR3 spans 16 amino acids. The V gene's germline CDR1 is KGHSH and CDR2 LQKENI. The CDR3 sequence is CASSLGQQRANYGYTF. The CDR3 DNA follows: TGTGCCAGCTCACTTGGACAGCAGCGAGCTAACTATGGCTACACCTTC.

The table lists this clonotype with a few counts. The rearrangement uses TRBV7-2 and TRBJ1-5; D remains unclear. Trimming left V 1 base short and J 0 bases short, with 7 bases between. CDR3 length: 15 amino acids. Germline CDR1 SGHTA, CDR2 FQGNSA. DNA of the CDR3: TGTGCCAGCAGCTTAGTGAGGGCTAGCAATCAGCCCCAGCATTTT. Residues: CASSLVRASNQPQHF.

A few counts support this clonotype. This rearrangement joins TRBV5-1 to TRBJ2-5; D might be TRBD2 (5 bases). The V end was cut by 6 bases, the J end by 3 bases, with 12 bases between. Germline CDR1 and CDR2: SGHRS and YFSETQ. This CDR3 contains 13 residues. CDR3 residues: CASTLEGEETQYF. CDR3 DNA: TGCGCCAGCACCTTAGAGGGTGAAGAGACCCAGTACTTC. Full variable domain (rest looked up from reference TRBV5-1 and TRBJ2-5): KAGVTQTPRYLIKTRGQQVTLSCSPISGHRSVSWYQQTPGQGLQFLFEYFSETQRNKGNFPGRFSGRQFSNSRSEMNVSTLELGDSALYLCASTLEGEETQYFGPGTRLLVL.

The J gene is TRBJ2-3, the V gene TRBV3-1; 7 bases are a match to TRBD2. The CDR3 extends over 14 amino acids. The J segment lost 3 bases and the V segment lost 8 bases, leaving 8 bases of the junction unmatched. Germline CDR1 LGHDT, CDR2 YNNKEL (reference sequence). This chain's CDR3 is CASQHSSGTDTQYF. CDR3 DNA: TGTGCCAGCCAACATTCTAGCGGTACAGATACGCAGTATTTT.

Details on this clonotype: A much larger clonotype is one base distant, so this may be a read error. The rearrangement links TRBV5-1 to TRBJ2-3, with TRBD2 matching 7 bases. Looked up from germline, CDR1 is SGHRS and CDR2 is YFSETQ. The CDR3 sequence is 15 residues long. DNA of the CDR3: TGCACCAGCAGTGGTCTAGCGGCCAGCACAGATACGCAGTATTTT. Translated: CTSSGLAASTDTQYF.

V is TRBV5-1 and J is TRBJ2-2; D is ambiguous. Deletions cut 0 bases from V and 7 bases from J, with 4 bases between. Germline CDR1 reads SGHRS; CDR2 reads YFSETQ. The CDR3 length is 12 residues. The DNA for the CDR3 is TGCGCCAGCAGCTTGGAATTCGGGGAGCTGTTTTTT. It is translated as CASSLEFGELFF.

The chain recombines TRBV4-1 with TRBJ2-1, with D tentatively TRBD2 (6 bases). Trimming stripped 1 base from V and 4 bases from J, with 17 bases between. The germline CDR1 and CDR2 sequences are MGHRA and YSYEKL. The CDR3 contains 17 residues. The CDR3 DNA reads TGCGCCAGCAGCCAAGTTCAGGAGGGGCCTCCGTACAATGAGCAGTTCTTC. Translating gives CASSQVQEGPPYNEQFF.

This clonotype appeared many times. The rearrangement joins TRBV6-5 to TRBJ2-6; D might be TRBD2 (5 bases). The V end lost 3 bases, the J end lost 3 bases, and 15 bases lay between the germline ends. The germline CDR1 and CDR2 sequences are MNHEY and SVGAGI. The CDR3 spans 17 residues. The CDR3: CASSYRGFGGGANVLTF. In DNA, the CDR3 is TGTGCCAGCAGTTATCGAGGGTTCGGAGGTGGGGCCAACGTCCTGACTTTC.

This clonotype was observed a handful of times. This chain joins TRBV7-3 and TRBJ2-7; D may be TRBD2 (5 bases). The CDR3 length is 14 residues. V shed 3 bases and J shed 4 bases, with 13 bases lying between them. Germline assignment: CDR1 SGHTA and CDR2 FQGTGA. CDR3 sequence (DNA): TGTGCCAGCAGCTTGGAGCCGGGGTCTTACGAGCAGTACTTC. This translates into CASSLEPGSYEQYF.

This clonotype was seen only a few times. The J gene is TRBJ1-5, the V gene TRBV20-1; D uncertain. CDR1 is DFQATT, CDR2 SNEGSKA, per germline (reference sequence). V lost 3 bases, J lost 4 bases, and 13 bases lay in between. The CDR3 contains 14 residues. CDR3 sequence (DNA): TGCAGTGCTAGTTGGTTAGGTGGAAATCAGCCCCAGCATTTT. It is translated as CSASWLGGNQPQHF.

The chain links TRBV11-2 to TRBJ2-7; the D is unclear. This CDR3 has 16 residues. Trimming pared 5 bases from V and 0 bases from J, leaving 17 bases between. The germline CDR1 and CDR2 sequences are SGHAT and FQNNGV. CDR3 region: CASSPLARQSSYEQYF. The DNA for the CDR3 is TGTGCCAGCAGCCCCCTGGCCAGGCAGAGCTCCTACGAGCAGTACTTC.

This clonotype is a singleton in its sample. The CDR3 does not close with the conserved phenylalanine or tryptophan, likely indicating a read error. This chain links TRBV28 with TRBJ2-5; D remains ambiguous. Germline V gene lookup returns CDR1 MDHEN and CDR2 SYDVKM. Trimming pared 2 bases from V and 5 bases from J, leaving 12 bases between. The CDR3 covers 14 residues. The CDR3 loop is CASSLGVGSETQYL. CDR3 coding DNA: TGTGCCAGCAGTTTAGGAGTGGGATCCGAGACCCAGTACTTA.

In DNA, the CDR3 is TGCAGTGCTAGCGCCCAGACTAGCAATCAGCCCCAGCATTTT. This sequence encodes CSASAQTSNQPQHF. This chain links TRBV20-1 with TRBJ1-5; D is undetermined. Germline lookup yields CDR1 DFQATT and CDR2 SNEGSKA (reference sequence). The CDR3 runs 14 residues. Between the trimmed V and J ends, which lost 3 bases and 0 bases, there was a span of 9 bases.

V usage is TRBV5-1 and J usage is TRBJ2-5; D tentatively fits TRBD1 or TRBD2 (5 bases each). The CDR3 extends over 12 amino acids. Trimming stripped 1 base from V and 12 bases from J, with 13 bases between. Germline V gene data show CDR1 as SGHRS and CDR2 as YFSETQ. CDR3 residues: CASSLSGDREYF. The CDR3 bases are TGCGCCAGCAGCTTGTCTGGGGACCGGGAGTACTTC.

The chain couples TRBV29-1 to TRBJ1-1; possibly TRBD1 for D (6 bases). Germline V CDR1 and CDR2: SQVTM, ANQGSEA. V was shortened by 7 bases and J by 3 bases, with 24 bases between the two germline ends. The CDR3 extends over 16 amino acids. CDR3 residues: CSALPDSARIYTEAFF. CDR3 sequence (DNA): TGCAGCGCCTTGCCGGACAGCGCACGTATCTACACTGAAGCTTTCTTT.

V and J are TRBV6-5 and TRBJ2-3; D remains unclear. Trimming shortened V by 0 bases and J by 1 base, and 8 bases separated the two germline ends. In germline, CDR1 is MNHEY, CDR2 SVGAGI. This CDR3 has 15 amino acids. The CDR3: CASSYSNIGTDTQYF. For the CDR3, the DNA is TGTGCCAGCAGTTACTCCAACATCGGCACAGATACGCAGTATTTT.